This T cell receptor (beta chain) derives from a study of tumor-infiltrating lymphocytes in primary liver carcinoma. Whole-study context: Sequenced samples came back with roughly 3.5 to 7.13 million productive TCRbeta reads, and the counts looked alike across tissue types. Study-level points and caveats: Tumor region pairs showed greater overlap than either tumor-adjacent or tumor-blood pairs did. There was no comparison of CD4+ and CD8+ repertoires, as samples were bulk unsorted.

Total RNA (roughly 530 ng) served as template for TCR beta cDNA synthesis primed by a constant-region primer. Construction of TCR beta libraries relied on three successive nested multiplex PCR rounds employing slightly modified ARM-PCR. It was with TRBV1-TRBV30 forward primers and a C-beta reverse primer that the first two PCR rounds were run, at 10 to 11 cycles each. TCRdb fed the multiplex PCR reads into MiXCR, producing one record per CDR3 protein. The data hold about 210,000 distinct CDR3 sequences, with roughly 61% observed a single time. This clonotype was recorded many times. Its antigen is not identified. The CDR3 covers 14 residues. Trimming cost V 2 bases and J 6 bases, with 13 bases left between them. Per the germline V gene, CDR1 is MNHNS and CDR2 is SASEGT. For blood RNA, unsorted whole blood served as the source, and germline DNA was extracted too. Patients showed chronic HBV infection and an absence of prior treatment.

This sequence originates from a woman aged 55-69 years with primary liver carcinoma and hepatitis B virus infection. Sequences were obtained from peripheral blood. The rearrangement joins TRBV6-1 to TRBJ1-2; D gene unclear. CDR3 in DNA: TGTGCCAGCAGTGAAATTGCCCGCGCGGATGGCTACACCTTC. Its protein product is CASSEIARADGYTF.